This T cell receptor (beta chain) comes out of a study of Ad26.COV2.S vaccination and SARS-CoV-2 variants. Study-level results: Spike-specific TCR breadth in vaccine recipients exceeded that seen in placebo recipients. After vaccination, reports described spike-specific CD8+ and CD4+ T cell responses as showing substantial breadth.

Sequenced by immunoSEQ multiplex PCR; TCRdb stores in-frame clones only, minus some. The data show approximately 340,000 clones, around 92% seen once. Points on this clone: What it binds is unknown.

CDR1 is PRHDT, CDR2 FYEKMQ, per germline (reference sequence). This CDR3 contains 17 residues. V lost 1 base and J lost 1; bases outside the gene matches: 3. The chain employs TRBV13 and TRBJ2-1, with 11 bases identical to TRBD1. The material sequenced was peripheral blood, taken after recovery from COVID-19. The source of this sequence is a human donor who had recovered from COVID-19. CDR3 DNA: TGTGCCAGCAGCTTAGCAGGACAGGGGGCTTCCTACAATGAGCAGTTCTTC. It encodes CASSLAGQGASYNEQFF. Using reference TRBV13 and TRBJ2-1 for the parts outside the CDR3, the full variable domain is AAGVIQSPRHLIKEKRETATLKCYPIPRHDTVYWYQQGPGQDPQFLISFYEKMQSDKGSIPDRFSAQQFSDYHSELNMSSLELGDSALYFCASSLAGQGASYNEQFFGPGTRLTVL.